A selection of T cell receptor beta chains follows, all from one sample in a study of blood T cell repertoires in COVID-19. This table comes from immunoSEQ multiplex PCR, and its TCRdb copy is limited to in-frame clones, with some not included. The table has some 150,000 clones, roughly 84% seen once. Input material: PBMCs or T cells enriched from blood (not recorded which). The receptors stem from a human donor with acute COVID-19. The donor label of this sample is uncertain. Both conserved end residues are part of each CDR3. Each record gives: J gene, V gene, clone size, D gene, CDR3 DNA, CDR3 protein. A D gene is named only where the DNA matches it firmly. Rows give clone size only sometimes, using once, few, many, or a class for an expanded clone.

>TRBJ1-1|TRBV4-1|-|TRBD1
TGCGCCAGCAGCCAATCCCCGGGACAGGGGGCGCAAACTGAAGCTTTCTTT
CASSQSPGQGAQTEAFF
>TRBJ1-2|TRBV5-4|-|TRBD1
TGTGCCAGCAGCCCCCGGGACAGGGAATTCTATGGCTACACCTTC
CASSPRDREFYGYTF
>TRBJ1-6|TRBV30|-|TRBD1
TGTGCCTGGGGACAGGGTCGGTATAATTCACCCCTCCACTTT
CAWGQGRYNSPLHF
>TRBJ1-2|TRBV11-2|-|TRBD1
TGTGCCAGCAGCGCCGGGACAGGGGGCCCGGGGAACTATGGCTACACCTTC
CASSAGTGGPGNYGYTF
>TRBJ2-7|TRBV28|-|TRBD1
TGTGCCAGCAGTGGTAATGGACAGGGGGCCTCCTACGAGCAGTACTTC
CASSGNGQGASYEQYF
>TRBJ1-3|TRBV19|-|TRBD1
TGTGCCACCACTACGGACAGGGTGTCTGGAAACACCATATATTTT
CATTTDRVSGNTIYF
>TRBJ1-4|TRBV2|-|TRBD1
TGTGCCAGCAGTATCGACAGGGGGCAGAATGAAAAACTGTTTTTT
CASSIDRGQNEKLFF
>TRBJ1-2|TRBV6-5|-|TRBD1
TGTGCCAGCAGTCCCACAGGGGTCTATGGCTACACCTTC
CASSPTGVYGYTF
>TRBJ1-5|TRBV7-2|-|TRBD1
TGTGCCAGCAGCTCACAGGGGGACCAGCCCCAGCATTTT
CASSSQGDQPQHF
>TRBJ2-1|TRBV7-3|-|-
TGTGCCAGCAGCTTAGATAGACAGGACAATGAGCAGTTCTTC
CASSLDRQDNEQFF
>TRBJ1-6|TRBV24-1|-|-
TGTGCCACCAGTGATTCCCTGAATTCACCCCTCCACTTT
CATSDSLNSPLHF
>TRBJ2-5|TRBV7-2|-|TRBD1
TGTGCCAGCAGCAATGCCCGGGACAGGGGGCAAGAGACCCAGTACTTC
CASSNARDRGQETQYF
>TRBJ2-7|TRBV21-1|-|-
TGTGCCAGCAACCCACTGGCGGCTGCCTACGAGCAGTACTTC
CASNPLAAAYEQYF
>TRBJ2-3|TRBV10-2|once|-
TGCGCCAGCAGTGAGGGCGGCCCCACGGATACGCAGTATTTT
CASSEGGPTDTQYF
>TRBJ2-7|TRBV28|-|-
TGTGCCAGCAGTCCTCTGGGGCCGAGCTACGAGCAGTACTTC
CASSPLGPSYEQYF